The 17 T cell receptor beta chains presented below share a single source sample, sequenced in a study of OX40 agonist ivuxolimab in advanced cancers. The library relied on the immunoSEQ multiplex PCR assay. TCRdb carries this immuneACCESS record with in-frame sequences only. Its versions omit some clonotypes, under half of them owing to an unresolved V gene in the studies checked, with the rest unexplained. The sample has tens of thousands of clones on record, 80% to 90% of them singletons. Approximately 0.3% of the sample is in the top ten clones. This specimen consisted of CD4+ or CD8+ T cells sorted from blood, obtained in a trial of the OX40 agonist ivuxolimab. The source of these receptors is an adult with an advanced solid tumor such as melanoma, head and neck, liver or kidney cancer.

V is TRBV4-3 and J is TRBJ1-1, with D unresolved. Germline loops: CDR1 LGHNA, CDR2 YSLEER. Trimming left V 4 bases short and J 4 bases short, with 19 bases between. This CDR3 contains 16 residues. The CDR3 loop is CASSLTRSSSFTEAFF. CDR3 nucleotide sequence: TGCGCCAGCAGCCTCACCAGGAGCAGCTCATTCACTGAAGCTTTCTTT.

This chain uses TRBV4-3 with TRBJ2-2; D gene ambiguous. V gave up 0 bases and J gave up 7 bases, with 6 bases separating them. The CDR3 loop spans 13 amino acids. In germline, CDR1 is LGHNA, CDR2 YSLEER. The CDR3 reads CASSQDQSGELFF. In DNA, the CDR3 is TGCGCCAGCAGCCAAGATCAGAGCGGGGAGCTGTTTTTT.

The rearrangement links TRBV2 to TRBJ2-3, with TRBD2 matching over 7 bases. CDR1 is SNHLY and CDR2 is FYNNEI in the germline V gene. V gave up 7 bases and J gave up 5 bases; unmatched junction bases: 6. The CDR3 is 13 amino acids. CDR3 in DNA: TGTGCCAGCACGCGGGAGTCCGAAGATACGCAGTATTTT. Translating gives CASTRESEDTQYF. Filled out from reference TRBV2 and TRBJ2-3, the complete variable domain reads EPEVTQTPSHQVTQMGQEVILRCVPISNHLYFYWYRQILGQKVEFLVSFYNNEISEKSEIFDDQFSVERPDGSNFTLKIRSTKLEDSAMYFCASTRESEDTQYFGPGTRLTVL.

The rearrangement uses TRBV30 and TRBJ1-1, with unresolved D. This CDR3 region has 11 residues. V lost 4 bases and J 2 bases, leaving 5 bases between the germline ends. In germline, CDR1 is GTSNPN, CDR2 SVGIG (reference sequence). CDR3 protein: CAWKRNTEAFF. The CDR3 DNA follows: TGTGCCTGGAAGCGTAACACTGAAGCTTTCTTT.

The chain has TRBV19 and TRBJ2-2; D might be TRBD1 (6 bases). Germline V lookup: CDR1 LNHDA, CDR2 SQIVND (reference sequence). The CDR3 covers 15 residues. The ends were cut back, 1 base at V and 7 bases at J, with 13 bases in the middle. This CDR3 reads CASSIGQGIGGELFF. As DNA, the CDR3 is TGTGCCAGTAGTATAGGCCAGGGGATCGGCGGGGAGCTGTTTTTT. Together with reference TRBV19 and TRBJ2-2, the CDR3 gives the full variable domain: DGGITQSPKYLFRKEGQNVTLSCEQNLNHDAMYWYRQDPGQGLRLIYYSQIVNDFQKGDIAEGYSVSREKKESFPLTVTSAQKNPTAFYLCASSIGQGIGGELFFGEGSRLTVL.

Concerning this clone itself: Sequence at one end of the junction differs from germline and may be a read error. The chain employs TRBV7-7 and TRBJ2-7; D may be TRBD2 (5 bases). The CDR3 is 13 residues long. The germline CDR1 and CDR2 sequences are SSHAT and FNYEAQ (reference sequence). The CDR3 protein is CASSLGEAYEQYF. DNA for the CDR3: TGTGCTAGCAGCCTCGGGGAAGCCTACGAGCAGTACTTC.

The DNA of the CDR3 is TGTGCCAGCAGCCGGACAGGTATGAACACTGAAGCTTTCTTT. It encodes CASSRTGMNTEAFF. The chain joins TRBV4-2 to TRBJ1-1, with TRBD1 matching 7 bases. The germline V gene encodes CDR1 LGHNA and CDR2 YNFKEQ. V lost 4 bases to trimming and J lost 0 bases; unmatched junction nucleotides: 2. This CDR3 region has 14 residues.

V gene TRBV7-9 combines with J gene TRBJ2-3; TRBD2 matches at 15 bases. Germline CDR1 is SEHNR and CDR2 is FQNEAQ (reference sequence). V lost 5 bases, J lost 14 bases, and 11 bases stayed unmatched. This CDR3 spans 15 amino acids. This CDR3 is CASSGGLAGGRAPYF. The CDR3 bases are TGTGCCAGCAGCGGCGGACTAGCGGGGGGGCGTGCCCCGTATTTT.

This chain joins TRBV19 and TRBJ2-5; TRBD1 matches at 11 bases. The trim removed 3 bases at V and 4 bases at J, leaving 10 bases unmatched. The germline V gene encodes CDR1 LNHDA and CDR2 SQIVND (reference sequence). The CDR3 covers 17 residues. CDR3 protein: CASSIHLGQGAGETQYF. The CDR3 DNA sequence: TGTGCCAGTAGTATTCATCTTGGACAGGGGGCGGGAGAGACCCAGTACTTC.

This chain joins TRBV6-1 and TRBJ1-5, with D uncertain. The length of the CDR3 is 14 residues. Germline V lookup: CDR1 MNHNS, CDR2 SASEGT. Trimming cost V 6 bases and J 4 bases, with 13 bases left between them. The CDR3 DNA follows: TGTGCCAGCAGCCCTGTTCCGGAAAATCAGCCCCAGCATTTT. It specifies CASSPVPENQPQHF.

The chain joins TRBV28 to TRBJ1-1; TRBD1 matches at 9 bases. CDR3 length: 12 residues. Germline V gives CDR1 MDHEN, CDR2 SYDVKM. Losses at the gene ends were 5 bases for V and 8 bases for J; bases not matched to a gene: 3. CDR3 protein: CASSLGQGEAFF. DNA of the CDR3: TGTGCCAGCAGTCTTGGACAGGGGGAAGCTTTCTTT.

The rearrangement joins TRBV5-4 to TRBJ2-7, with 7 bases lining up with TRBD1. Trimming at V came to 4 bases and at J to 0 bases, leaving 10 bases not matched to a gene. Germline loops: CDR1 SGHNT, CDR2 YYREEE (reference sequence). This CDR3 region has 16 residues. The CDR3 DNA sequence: TGTGCCAGCAGCCCCGGGACAGCTAGATTCTCCTACGAGCAGTACTTC. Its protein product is CASSPGTARFSYEQYF. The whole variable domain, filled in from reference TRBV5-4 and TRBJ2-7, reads ETGVTQSPTHLIKTRGQQVTLRCSSQSGHNTVSWYQQALGQGPQFIFQYYREEENGRGNFPPRFSGLQFPNYSSELNVNALELDDSALYLCASSPGTARFSYEQYFGPGTRLTVT.

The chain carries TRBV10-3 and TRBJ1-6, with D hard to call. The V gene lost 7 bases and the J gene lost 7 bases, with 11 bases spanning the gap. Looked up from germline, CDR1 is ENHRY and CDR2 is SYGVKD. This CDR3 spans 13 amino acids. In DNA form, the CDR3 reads TGTGCCATCACTCCACTGGCAAATTCACCCCTCCACTTT. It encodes CAITPLANSPLHF.

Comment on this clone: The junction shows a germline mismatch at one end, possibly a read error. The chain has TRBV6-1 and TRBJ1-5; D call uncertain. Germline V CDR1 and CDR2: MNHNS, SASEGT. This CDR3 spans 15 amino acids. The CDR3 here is CASSVDLEGNQSQHF. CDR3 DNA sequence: TGTGCCAGCAGTGTCGACTTGGAGGGCAATCAGTCCCAGCATTTT.

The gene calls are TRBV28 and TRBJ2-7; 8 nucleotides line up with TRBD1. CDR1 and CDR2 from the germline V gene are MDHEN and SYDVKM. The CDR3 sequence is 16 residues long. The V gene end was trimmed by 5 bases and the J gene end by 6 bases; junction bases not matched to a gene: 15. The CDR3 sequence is CASSPLKTGAGSEQYF. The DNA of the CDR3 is TGTGCCAGCAGTCCCTTAAAGACAGGGGCGGGGTCCGAGCAGTACTTC.

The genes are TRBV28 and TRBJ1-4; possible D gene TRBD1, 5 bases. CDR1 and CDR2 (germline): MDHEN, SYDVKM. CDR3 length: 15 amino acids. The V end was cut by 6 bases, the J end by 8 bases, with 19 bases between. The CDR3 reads CASSPGAVNAEKLFF. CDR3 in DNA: TGTGCCAGCAGCCCCGGGGCGGTTAATGCGGAAAAACTGTTTTTT.

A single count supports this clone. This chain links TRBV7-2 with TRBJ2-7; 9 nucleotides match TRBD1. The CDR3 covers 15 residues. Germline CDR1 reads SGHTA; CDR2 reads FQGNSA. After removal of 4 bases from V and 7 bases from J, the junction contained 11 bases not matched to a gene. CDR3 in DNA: TGTGCCAGCAGCTATATAACGGGACAGGGTCCGGAGCAGTACTTC. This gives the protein CASSYITGQGPEQYF. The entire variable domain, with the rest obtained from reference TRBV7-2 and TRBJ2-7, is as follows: GAGVSQSPSNKVTEKGKDVELRCDPISGHTALYWYRQSLGQGLEFLIYFQGNSAPDKSGLPSDRFSAERTGGSVSTLTIQRTQQEDSAVYLCASSYITGQGPEQYFGPGTRLTVT.